The entry below gives a single T cell receptor (beta chain) sequence along with its context. The antigen is undetermined. The data originate from a study of neoadjuvant anti-PD-1 for oral cavity cancer. The overall study: Patients without progression got a fourth dose around day 43. Points from the study as a whole: PBMC Gini-index clonality exceeded responders' in non-responders post-nivolumab.

Six replicates per PBMC sample, mostly from roughly 490 ng of genomic DNA. Here immunoSEQ multiplex PCR was the method, and the copy in TCRdb shows in-frame clones only, minus some. This table holds tens of thousands of clones, around 85% found once. V lost 1 base and J lost 5, with 11 bases in between. The CDR3 extends over 15 amino acids. Per the germline V gene, CDR1 is LNHNV and CDR2 is YYDKDF (reference sequence). The sample consisted of PBMCs, taken before nivolumab (anti-PD-1) treatment. The chain joins TRBV15 to TRBJ1-4; possibly TRBD1 for D (6 bases). The sequence derives from a person between 35 and 79 years old with oral cavity squamous cell carcinoma. CDR3 residues: CATSRGTEKNEKLFF. The CDR3 nucleotides are TGTGCCACCAGCAGAGGGACAGAGAAGAATGAAAAACTGTTTTTT.